Listed below are T cell receptor beta chains from one sample, sequenced in a study of blood T cell repertoires in COVID-19. Profiled with immunoSEQ multiplex PCR; TCRdb holds only in-frame clones, not every one. Of over 95,000 clones listed, nearly 90% are singletons. Sequencing was performed on peripheral blood. These receptors were taken from a woman in her 70s who had recovered from COVID-19. The CDR3 runs from the conserved cysteine through the conserved F or W. A D gene is named only where the DNA matches it firmly. Clone size appears in some rows only: once, few, many, or a class for an expanded clone.

J gene | V gene | clone size | D gene | CDR3 DNA | CDR3 protein
TRBJ2-3 | TRBV11-3 | NA | NA | TGTGCCAGCAGCTTAGGGGCAGCCACAGATACGCAGTATTTT | CASSLGAATDTQYF
TRBJ1-2 | TRBV24-1 | NA | TRBD1 | TGTGCCACCAGTGACACGACAGGGGGCTATGGCTACACCTTC | CATSDTTGGYGYTF
TRBJ2-1 | TRBV24-1 | NA | TRBD2 | TGTGCCACCAGTAGGCTAGCGGGAGGTATAGTGAATGAGCAGTTCTTC | CATSRLAGGIVNEQFF
TRBJ2-1 | TRBV19 | NA | TRBD1 | TGTGCCAGTAGTATGCGCCCGACAGGGAACCCCCACAATGAGCAGTTCTTC | CASSMRPTGNPHNEQFF
TRBJ2-7 | TRBV2 | NA | TRBD2 | TGTGCCAGCAAACGGGGGGGCCTTTACGAGCAGTACTTC | CASKRGGLYEQYF
TRBJ1-2 | TRBV6-2/TRBV6-3 | NA | TRBD1 | TGTGCCAGCAGCCACGGGTATTGGACAGGGGCGGACTATGGCTACACCTTC | CASSHGYWTGADYGYTF
TRBJ1-4 | TRBV30 | NA | NA | TGTGCCTGGAGCAGCCTCGGGGGTCGGGGGGAAAAACTGTTTTTT | CAWSSLGGRGEKLFF
TRBJ2-7 | TRBV18 | NA | NA | TGTGCCAGCTCACTGGACAGCTACGAGCAGTACTTC | CASSLDSYEQYF
TRBJ2-2 | TRBV6-5 | NA | NA | TGTGCCAGCAGCCCCGTGGGGCCTAACACCGGGGAGCTGTTTTTT | CASSPVGPNTGELFF
TRBJ1-5 | TRBV28 | NA | TRBD1 | TGTGCCAGCAGGCCCCCGGGACAGGGGGTTCAGCCCCAGCATTTT | CASRPPGQGVQPQHF
TRBJ1-6 | TRBV7-9 | NA | TRBD1 | TGTGCCAGCAGCTTGTCCGGGACAGTTAATTCACCCCTCCACTTT | CASSLSGTVNSPLHF
TRBJ2-5 | TRBV5-1 | NA | TRBD1 | TGCGCCAGCAGCATTCTAGGGGGCGAGACCCAGTACTTC | CASSILGGETQYF
TRBJ1-4 | TRBV9 | NA | TRBD1 | TGTGCCAGCAGCTCCGCCGGGACAGGGTTGAAAAAACTGTTTTTT | CASSSAGTGLKKLFF
TRBJ2-3 | TRBV11-2 | NA | NA | TGTGCCAGCAGCTTAGAAAGGGGTAATACGCAGTATTTT | CASSLERGNTQYF
TRBJ2-1 | TRBV5-1 | NA | NA | TGCGCCAGCAGCTTGGGCTTTGTGTGGCAGAATGAGCAGTTCTTC | CASSLGFVWQNEQFF
TRBJ1-5 | TRBV11-1 | NA | NA | TGTGCCAGCTCTCGGGACTTCAATCAGCCCCAGCATTTT | CASSRDFNQPQHF
TRBJ1-5 | TRBV7-8 | many | NA | TGTGCCAGCAGCGTATGGGGGGAAAGCAATCAGCCCCAGCATTTT | CASSVWGESNQPQHF
TRBJ2-5 | TRBV2 | NA | NA | TGTGCCAGCAGGACTGGAGAGACCCAGTACTTC | CASRTGETQYF
TRBJ2-2 | TRBV7-7 | NA | TRBD2 | TGTGCCAGCAGTTTCATGTCTAGCGGGAGTTCGAGCGGGGAGCTGTTTTTT | CASSFMSSGSSSGELFF
TRBJ1-5 | TRBV28 | NA | NA | TGTGCCAGCAGTTCCCTGGAGGGGCAGTCTAGGCCCCAGCATTTT | CASSSLEGQSRPQHF
TRBJ2-7 | TRBV2 | NA | NA | TGTGCCAGCAGTGGGTATGGCCCCTACGAGCAGTACTTC | CASSGYGPYEQYF
TRBJ1-1 | TRBV15 | NA | TRBD1 | TGTGCCACCAGCAGGCTATTAGGGGGCTACACTGAAGCTTTCTTT | CATSRLLGGYTEAFF
TRBJ1-4 | TRBV3-1/TRBV3-2 | NA | NA | TGTGCCAGCAGCCGCTCCGGGAGGACGAATGAAAAACTGTTTTTT | CASSRSGRTNEKLFF
TRBJ2-1 | TRBV3-1/TRBV3-2 | NA | TRBD2 | TGTGCCAGCAGCCAAGGGGCTAGCGGGAGCTATGGGGACAATGAGCAGTTCTTC | CASSQGASGSYGDNEQFF
TRBJ2-5 | TRBV7-2 | NA | TRBD2 | TGTGCCAGCAGCTTCGAGGCAGCGGGGTATGAGACCCAGTACTTC | CASSFEAAGYETQYF
TRBJ2-3 | TRBV21-1 | NA | NA | TGTGCCAGCAGCAACGGGGAGAGGGGCACAGATACGCAGTATTTT | CASSNGERGTDTQYF
TRBJ2-2 | TRBV9 | NA | TRBD1 | TGTGCCAGCGGTACAGGGGGCTGGGCCGGGGAGCTGTTTTTT | CASGTGGWAGELFF
TRBJ2-7 | TRBV30 | NA | NA | TGTGCCTGGAGTCTAGGGGGGGGCTACGAGCAGTACTTC | CAWSLGGGYEQYF
TRBJ1-1 | TRBV6-5 | NA | NA | TGTGCCAGCAGCGAGACCGTCGAGGGGGAAAACGAAGCTTTCTTT | CASSETVEGENEAFF
TRBJ2-5 | TRBV5-6 | NA | TRBD1 | TGTGCCAGCAGCCGCGACAGGGTCGAGACCCAGTACTTC | CASSRDRVETQYF
TRBJ2-3 | TRBV7-9 | NA | TRBD2 | TGTGCCAGCAGCTTAGGGCCCACCAGCGGGAGTACAGATACGCAGTATTTT | CASSLGPTSGSTDTQYF
TRBJ2-3 | TRBV4-3 | NA | NA | TGCGCCAGCAGCCAAGATCAGGAGGGACCTGGCACAGATACGCAGTATTTT | CASSQDQEGPGTDTQYF
TRBJ1-3 | TRBV5-8 | NA | NA | TGTGCCAGCAGCTTGTGGGGGCCCGGAAACACCATATATTTT | CASSLWGPGNTIYF
TRBJ2-5 | TRBV5-1 | NA | NA | TGCGCCAGCAGCGTACAGGGTCGGATTGAGGAGACCCAGTACTTC | CASSVQGRIEETQYF
TRBJ2-1 | TRBV12-3/TRBV12-4 | NA | TRBD2 | TGTGCCAGCGGGGGTAGCGGGGTCAATGAGCAGTTCTTC | CASGGSGVNEQFF
TRBJ1-1 | TRBV4-2 | NA | NA | TGTGCCAGCAGCCAGGATACAGGGCGCACTGAAGCTTTCTTT | CASSQDTGRTEAFF
TRBJ2-7 | TRBV18 | few | NA | TGTGCCAGCTCCACCTACGAGCAGTACTTC | CASSTYEQYF